This T cell receptor beta chain stems from a study of CD8 T cells in Susac syndrome. Sequencing of TCR beta was carried out in blood CD8+ and CD4+ T cells. Healthy donors matched for age and sex were used as controls. Through negative isolation, CD4+ and CD8+ T cells were obtained, while TEMRA cells were enriched using FACS. This CDR3 has 13 amino acids. Trimming removed 4 bases from V and 5 bases from J, with 9 bases in between. Looked up from germline, CDR1 is SGHAT and CDR2 is FQNNGV. An input of about 0.5 to 1 ug of RNA was subjected to reverse transcription using random hexamers. The method of amplification for TCR beta CDR3 was immunoSEQ multiplex PCR, covering 54 Vbeta and 13 Jbeta. MiXCR was run by TCRdb on the immunoSEQ multiplex PCR reads, yielding one entry per CDR3 protein. The sample yields around 200,000 distinct CDR3 sequences, 85% to 95% seen once.

The rearrangement uses TRBV11-2 and TRBJ1-5, with a weak D call TRBD1 (5 bases). The sample was CD4+ T cells from PBMCs. The source of this sequence is a human donor in good health. CDR3 sequence (DNA): TGTGCCAGCAGCTCAGGGTTTTATCAGCCCCAGCATTTT. It encodes CASSSGFYQPQHF.